This T cell receptor beta chain was sequenced in a study of blood T cell repertoires in COVID-19. Across the whole study: Sites in the United States, Italy and Spain provided acute and convalescent COVID-19 samples. In each case, the material was cDNA or gDNA derived from T cells, B-cell-depleted T cells, or PBMCs.

V was pared by 2 bases and J by 5 bases, with 10 bases between. The CDR3 is 14 amino acids. Per germline, CDR1 KGHSH and CDR2 LQKENI. Source study methods: Using reference gene primer amplification, nucleated cell counts were estimated. Some clones are missing from TCRdb's copy, which holds only in-frame ones; the method was immunoSEQ multiplex PCR. D and trimming were read from the DNA, whereas the V and J calls and clone size are those reported in that table. Altogether about 170,000 clones are present, approximately 91% being singletons, with the ten largest covering roughly 5%. The Seattle patients, enrolled during active infection, were followed longitudinally.

This receptor was identified in a man aged 18 to 35 with COVID-19, enrolled during active disease. Material: peripheral blood. The chain recombines TRBV18 with TRBJ2-1; D gene unclear. CDR3: CASSPDDGHNEQFF. Here the CDR3 DNA reads TGTGCCAGCTCACCAGACGATGGGCACAATGAGCAGTTCTTC.